Below, 5 T cell receptor beta chains from the same sample are listed, as sequenced in a study of T cells in Graves' hyperthyroidism and ophthalmopathy. The source material, RNA transcripts, was used to amplify TCR beta CDR3 regions. Researchers ran a first-round RT-PCR on the TCR CDR3 using the HTBI primer set. TCRdb processed the multiplex PCR reads anew with MiXCR; each CDR3 protein has one entry. The sample comprises about 700,000 distinct CDR3 sequences, approximately 14% of which are singletons, and more than 8.5% rests with the top ten. The specimen was blood. All receptors derive from a woman aged 18-35 years with Graves' hyperthyroidism.

This clonotype was seen more than once but under ten times. The chain joins TRBV4-1 to TRBJ2-3; 8 bases match TRBD2. This CDR3 is built from 14 residues. V was clipped by 6 bases and J by 5 bases; unmatched bases: 7. CDR1 and CDR2 (germline): MGHRA, YSYEKL. The CDR3 bases are TGCGCCAGCAGGTCAGCGGGAGATGTAGATACGCAGTATTTT. This sequence encodes CASRSAGDVDTQYF.

Many counts were recorded for this clonotype. The chain joins TRBV3-1 to TRBJ2-5; D unresolved. Germline V gives CDR1 LGHDT, CDR2 YNNKEL (reference sequence). The CDR3 runs to 15 residues. V was trimmed by 0 bases and J by 4 bases, leaving 12 bases between them. This CDR3 reads CASSQEVGLLETQYF. The CDR3 coding sequence is TGTGCCAGCAGCCAAGAAGTGGGTCTCCTAGAGACCCAGTACTTC.

The rearrangement uses TRBV12-3 or TRBV12-4 and TRBJ1-5; D gene ambiguous. CDR3 size: 13 residues. V gave up 3 bases and J gave up 0 bases, with 3 bases separating them. In DNA, the CDR3 is TGTGCCAGCAGTTTTTTTAGCAATCAGCCCCAGCATTTT. Translation gives CASSFFSNQPQHF.

As for this clonotype: A clone one base away is much larger, so this may be a read error. This chain uses TRBV7-2 with TRBJ2-3; 8 bases fit TRBD2. This CDR3 is 15 amino acids long. Per the germline V gene, CDR1 is SGHTA and CDR2 is FQGNSA. The DNA of the CDR3 is TGTGCCGGCAGCTTAGGGTCCGGGAGGGCCAGTACGCAGTATTTT. As protein: CAGSLGSGRASTQYF.

The chain links TRBV19 to TRBJ1-4, with D possibly matching TRBD1 (5 bases). This CDR3 is 17 amino acids long. V was cut by 6 bases and J by 11 bases, with 28 bases left in between. The germline V gene has CDR1 LNHDA and CDR2 SQIVND (reference sequence). The CDR3 DNA reads as TGTGCCAGTAGCCTGTCCCAGTCGGGACGGCGCCGGGGCAAACTGTTTTTT. Protein sequence: CASSLSQSGRRRGKLFF. Based on the CDR3 plus reference TRBV19 and TRBJ1-4, the full variable domain is DGGITQSPKYLFRKEGQNVTLSCEQNLNHDAMYWYRQDPGQGLRLIYYSQIVNDFQKGDIAEGYSVSREKKESFPLTVTSAQKNPTAFYLCASSLSQSGRRRGKLFFGSGTQLSVL.